This T cell receptor beta chain appears in the sequencing data of a study of technical replicates of blood from a few donors. The CDR3 loop spans 17 amino acids. Germline CDR1 is SGHTA and CDR2 is FQGNSA. The V and J ends lost 3 bases and 3 bases, in that order; junction bases with no gene match: 8. TCRdb keeps only in-frame clones here, not all; method: immunoSEQ multiplex PCR. The sample includes approximately 73,000 clones, about 90% of them seen just once. The TCR was taken from a human donor in good health. V and J are TRBV7-2 and TRBJ2-2; 9 bases map to TRBD2. Sequenced sample: T cells isolated from PBMCs. The CDR3 DNA is TGTGCCAGCAGCTTTCCCAGCGGGAGGTCTGACACCGGGGAGCTGTTTTTT. Encoded protein: CASSFPSGRSDTGELFF.